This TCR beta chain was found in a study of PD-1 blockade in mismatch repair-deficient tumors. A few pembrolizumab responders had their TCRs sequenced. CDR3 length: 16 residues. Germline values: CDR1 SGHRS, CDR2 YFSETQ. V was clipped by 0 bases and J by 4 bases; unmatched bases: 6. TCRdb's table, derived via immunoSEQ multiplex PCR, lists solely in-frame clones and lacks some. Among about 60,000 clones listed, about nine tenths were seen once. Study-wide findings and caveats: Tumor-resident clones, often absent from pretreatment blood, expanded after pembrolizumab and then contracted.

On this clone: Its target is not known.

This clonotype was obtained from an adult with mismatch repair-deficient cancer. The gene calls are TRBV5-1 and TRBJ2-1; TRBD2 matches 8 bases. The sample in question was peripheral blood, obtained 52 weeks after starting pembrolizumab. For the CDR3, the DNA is TGCGCCAGCAGCTTGGTGAGCGGGAGTATGTACAATGAGCAGTTCTTC. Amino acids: CASSLVSGSMYNEQFF.